A selection of T cell receptor beta chains follows, all from one sample in a study of T cells in Graves' hyperthyroidism and ophthalmopathy. TCRdb re-derived calls from the multiplex PCR reads in MiXCR, one entry per CDR3 protein. The repertoire holds nearly 600,000 distinct CDR3 sequences, with approximately 15% as singletons. Sequenced input: blood. The origin of the receptors is a woman aged 18-35 years with Graves' ophthalmopathy. CDR3s include the opening cysteine and the closing phenylalanine or tryptophan. The D gene is left open where the match is weak. Only part of the rows carry a size: once, few, many, or a class if the clone is expanded.

J: TRBJ2-2
size: many
V: TRBV7-9
length: 14
D: .
DNA: TGTGCCAGCAGCACCTATAGGGAGACCGGGGAGCTGTTTTTT
CDR3: CASSTYRETGELFF

J: TRBJ1-5
size: .
V: TRBV4-1
length: 15
D: .
DNA: TGCGCCAGCAGCCTAGAGGGGGGGCAGAGTCAGCCCCAGCATTTT
CDR3: CASSLEGGQSQPQHF

J: TRBJ2-1
size: many
V: TRBV27
length: 12
D: .
DNA: TGTGCCAGCAGTTTCCCCGGGGATGAGCAGTTCTTC
CDR3: CASSFPGDEQFF

J: TRBJ1-2
size: many
V: TRBV24-1
length: 15
D: TRBD1
DNA: TGTGCCACCAGTGATCTGACAGGGGGCAATGTTGGCTACACCTTC
CDR3: CATSDLTGGNVGYTF

J: TRBJ2-1
size: many
V: TRBV10-3
length: 14
D: .
DNA: TGTGCCATCAGTACTAGCTTGTTGGGCAATGAGCAGTTCTTC
CDR3: CAISTSLLGNEQFF

J: TRBJ2-1
size: many
V: TRBV10-3
length: 14
D: TRBD2
DNA: TGTGCCATCAAAATAGCGGGAAAGTACAATGAGCAGTTCTTC
CDR3: CAIKIAGKYNEQFF

J: TRBJ2-3
size: many
V: TRBV5-1
length: 15
D: .
DNA: TGCGCCAGCAGCCTGAGCGGACGACACACAGATACGCAGTATTTT
CDR3: CASSLSGRHTDTQYF

J: TRBJ1-1
size: .
V: TRBV28
length: 13
D: .
DNA: TGTGCCAGCAGGGGGATCCCGAACACTGAAGCTTTCTTT
CDR3: CASRGIPNTEAFF

J: TRBJ1-3
size: many
V: TRBV5-4
length: 16
D: .
DNA: TGTGCCAGCAGCCAAACCTCGGGGGTGGGAGGAAACACCATATATTTT
CDR3: CASSQTSGVGGNTIYF

J: TRBJ2-3
size: many
V: TRBV11-2
length: 15
D: .
DNA: TGTGCCAGCAGCTTAGGTCCAGGGCACACAGATACGCAGTATTTT
CDR3: CASSLGPGHTDTQYF

J: TRBJ2-7
size: many
V: TRBV11-3
length: 15
D: .
DNA: TGTGCCAGCAGCCTAGGGGGGGGCAATTCCTACGAGCAGTACTTC
CDR3: CASSLGGGNSYEQYF

J: TRBJ2-3
size: many
V: TRBV20-1
length: 14
D: .
DNA: TGCAGTGCTAGAGTGCCACAAGTGAGGGATACGCAGTATTTT
CDR3: CSARVPQVRDTQYF

J: TRBJ2-1
size: many
V: TRBV28
length: 14
D: TRBD1
DNA: TGTGCCAGCAGACCGGGACAGCGCTACAATGAGCAGTTCTTC
CDR3: CASRPGQRYNEQFF

J: TRBJ2-7
size: many
V: TRBV6-1
length: 13
D: TRBD2
DNA: TGTGCCAGCAGTGAGCGGGAGGGCTACGAGCAGTACTTC
CDR3: CASSEREGYEQYF

J: TRBJ2-2
size: many
V: TRBV11-3
length: 17
D: TRBD1
DNA: TGTGCCAGCAGCTCCGGACAGGGGTTAAGCAACACCGGGGAGCTGTTTTTT
CDR3: CASSSGQGLSNTGELFF

J: TRBJ1-2
size: few
V: TRBV12-3/TRBV12-4
length: 13
D: TRBD1
DNA: TGTGCCAGCATCCTTGAGGGGGCGGGTGGCTACACCTTC
CDR3: CASILEGAGGYTF

J: TRBJ2-3
size: few
V: TRBV4-3
length: 15
D: .
DNA: TGCGCCAGCAGCCAAGAGTGGGGTTTCACAGATACGCAGTATTTT
CDR3: CASSQEWGFTDTQYF

J: TRBJ1-1
size: .
V: TRBV27
length: 15
D: .
DNA: TGTGCCAGCAGTACGGGCGGCAGGGCGAACACTGAAGCTTTCTTT
CDR3: CASSTGGRANTEAFF

J: TRBJ2-1
size: .
V: TRBV2
length: 14
D: .
DNA: TGTGCCAGCAGTGAATCGTCAACAGCGAGTGAGCAGTTCTTC
CDR3: CASSESSTASEQFF

J: TRBJ1-5
size: .
V: TRBV4-1
length: 15
D: .
DNA: TGCGCCAGCAGCTATACATCCCGGACGCCTCAGCCCCAGCATTTT
CDR3: CASSYTSRTPQPQHF

J: TRBJ2-2
size: few
V: TRBV29-1
length: 14
D: .
DNA: TGCAGCGTTGAAGGAAGGGGGGCCACCGGGGAGCTGTTTTTT
CDR3: CSVEGRGATGELFF

J: TRBJ1-2
size: many
V: TRBV27
length: 12
D: .
DNA: TGTGCCAGCAGTCCGGGACACAAGGGCTACACCTTC
CDR3: CASSPGHKGYTF

J: TRBJ2-1
size: many
V: TRBV20-1
length: 14
D: .
DNA: TGCAGTGTTAGCAGGCAGCTCGGATACAATGAGCAGTTCTTC
CDR3: CSVSRQLGYNEQFF

J: TRBJ2-1
size: many
V: TRBV6-1
length: 12
D: .
DNA: TGTGCCAGCAGTTCCCATTTCAATGAGCAGTTCTTC
CDR3: CASSSHFNEQFF

J: TRBJ1-2
size: .
V: TRBV28
length: 16
D: TRBD1
DNA: TGTGCCAGCAGTTTATGGGGGGACAGGGGCGACTATGGCTACACCTTC
CDR3: CASSLWGDRGDYGYTF

J: TRBJ2-6
size: many
V: TRBV11-3
length: 15
D: .
DNA: TGTGCCAGCAGCTTATACAGCTCTGGGGCCAACGTCCTGACTTTC
CDR3: CASSLYSSGANVLTF

J: TRBJ2-7
size: few
V: TRBV4-1
length: 13
D: .
DNA: TGCGCCAGCAGCCAAGCAAACTTCTACGAGCAGTACTTC
CDR3: CASSQANFYEQYF

J: TRBJ1-6
size: many
V: TRBV27
length: 18
D: .
DNA: TGTGCCAGCAGTTTATTCGGTCCGGGGGGGCTCGGGAATTCACCCCTCCACTTT
CDR3: CASSLFGPGGLGNSPLHF

J: TRBJ2-7
size: many
V: TRBV6-1
length: 14
D: TRBD1
DNA: TGTGCCAGCATTATGGACAGGGGGTGGGCAGAGCAGTACTTC
CDR3: CASIMDRGWAEQYF

J: TRBJ2-7
size: many
V: TRBV20-1
length: 13
D: .
DNA: TGCAGTGCTAGAGATCGCAGGACCTACGAGCAGTACTTC
CDR3: CSARDRRTYEQYF

J: TRBJ2-4
size: many
V: TRBV28
length: 17
D: .
DNA: TGTGCCAGCAGCTCCCCTGGGCTAGGGGTAGCCAAAAACATTCAGTACTTC
CDR3: CASSSPGLGVAKNIQYF

J: TRBJ1-3
size: .
V: TRBV6-1
length: 14
D: .
DNA: TGTGCCAGCAGCTCGGGAGCTACTGGAAACACCATATATTTT
CDR3: CASSSGATGNTIYF

J: TRBJ1-3
size: many
V: TRBV28
length: 13
D: .
DNA: TGTGCCAGCAGTTCTGCGGGGGGTCACACCATATATTTT
CDR3: CASSSAGGHTIYF

J: TRBJ1-2
size: many
V: TRBV11-1
length: 14
D: .
DNA: TGTGCCAGCAGCCCCATGGTCGAGACCTATGGCTACACCTTC
CDR3: CASSPMVETYGYTF

J: TRBJ1-1
size: many
V: TRBV11-2
length: 19
D: TRBD1
DNA: TGTGCCAGCAGCTTAGATCGGACAGGGAGGGACTCGATGAACACTGAAGCTTTCTTT
CDR3: CASSLDRTGRDSMNTEAFF

J: TRBJ2-7
size: many
V: TRBV12-3/TRBV12-4
length: 15
D: .
DNA: TGTGCCAGCAGTACACCCGGGACGGCCTCCTACGAGCAGTACTTC
CDR3: CASSTPGTASYEQYF

J: TRBJ2-7
size: .
V: TRBV6-1
length: 13
D: .
DNA: TGTGCCAGCAGCGACAGTCTTTTCTACGAGCAGTACTTC
CDR3: CASSDSLFYEQYF

J: TRBJ2-7
size: many
V: TRBV30
length: 15
D: TRBD2
DNA: TGTGCCTGGAGGAGGAGCGGGAGGGGAGGTTACGAGCAGTACTTC
CDR3: CAWRRSGRGGYEQYF

J: TRBJ2-1
size: many
V: TRBV12-3/TRBV12-4
length: 14
D: TRBD2
DNA: TGTGCCAGCAGGGCCGGGACTAGCGTTAATGAGCAGTTCTTC
CDR3: CASRAGTSVNEQFF

J: TRBJ2-7
size: many
V: TRBV5-1
length: 13
D: TRBD1
DNA: TGCGCCAGCAGCTCTGGACAGGGGAGGGAGCAGTACTTC
CDR3: CASSSGQGREQYF

J: TRBJ2-2
size: many
V: TRBV29-1
length: 14
D: TRBD1
DNA: TGCAGCGTGGTGGGACAGGGGATACCCGGGGAGCTGTTTTTT
CDR3: CSVVGQGIPGELFF

J: TRBJ2-1
size: .
V: TRBV20-1
length: 17
D: TRBD2
DNA: TGCAGTGCTAGGGGACTAGCGGGAGGGCAGGTTTACAATGAGCAGTTCTTC
CDR3: CSARGLAGGQVYNEQFF

J: TRBJ1-5
size: .
V: TRBV20-1
length: 13
D: TRBD1
DNA: TGCAGTGCCAGGGACAGGGCCAATCAGCCCCAGCATTTT
CDR3: CSARDRANQPQHF

J: TRBJ1-2
size: .
V: TRBV30
length: 15
D: TRBD1
DNA: TGTGCCTGGAGTTCTTGGGACAGGACTTTCTATGGCTACACCTTC
CDR3: CAWSSWDRTFYGYTF

J: TRBJ2-1
size: many
V: TRBV7-9
length: 15
D: .
DNA: TGTGCCAGCAGGTATGGGGGGGCGCTTTACAATGAGCAGTTCTTC
CDR3: CASRYGGALYNEQFF

J: TRBJ2-7
size: many
V: TRBV20-1
length: 14
D: TRBD2
DNA: TGCAGTGCTGCCCTTGGGGGAGGGGCCTACGAGCAGTACTTC
CDR3: CSAALGGGAYEQYF

J: TRBJ1-1
size: many
V: TRBV27
length: 19
D: .
DNA: TGTGCCAGCAGTTTATCCCTGGGCTTCGAAAGGAGGCTAAACACTGAAGCTTTCTTT
CDR3: CASSLSLGFERRLNTEAFF

J: TRBJ1-6
size: few
V: TRBV4-1
length: 16
D: .
DNA: TGCGCCAGCAGCCGACACCCCCGGGAGAGGAATTCACCCCTCCACTTT
CDR3: CASSRHPRERNSPLHF

J: TRBJ1-1
size: many
V: TRBV7-2
length: 15
D: .
DNA: TGTGCCAGCAGCTCCTGGGCCGGGAAGCACACTGAAGCTTTCTTT
CDR3: CASSSWAGKHTEAFF

J: TRBJ2-3
size: .
V: TRBV7-6
length: 15
D: .
DNA: TGTGCCAGCAGCCGGGACGCATGGCGCACAGATACGCAGTATTTT
CDR3: CASSRDAWRTDTQYF

J: TRBJ2-7
size: .
V: TRBV6-2/TRBV6-3
length: 16
D: .
DNA: TGTGCCAGCATCCCAGTATTGGGTCTTAGCTCCTACGAGCAGTACTTC
CDR3: CASIPVLGLSSYEQYF

J: TRBJ2-1
size: few
V: TRBV20-1
length: 11
D: .
DNA: TGCAGTGCTAGCGTGTACAATGAGCAGTTCTTC
CDR3: CSASVYNEQFF

J: TRBJ1-6
size: .
V: TRBV7-2
length: 16
D: .
DNA: TGTGCCAGCAGCTTAGGGAGGGGAGGGACCTTGGCACCCCTCCACTTT
CDR3: CASSLGRGGTLAPLHF